The present T cell receptor beta chain was sequenced within a study of CXCR3-negative and CXCR3-positive naive CD8 T cells. CDR1 is DFQATT and CDR2 is SNEGSKA in the germline V gene (reference sequence). This CDR3 is built from 16 residues. 5' RACE that incorporated UMI labels was used to prepare the TRB cDNA libraries. TCRdb re-called the 5' RACE reads and catalogs CDR3 proteins one per entry, DNA excluded. The specimen's table records over 20,000 distinct CDR3 sequences. Input material: naive CXCR3- CD8+ T cells from blood. Specified subset: CD45RO-CCR7+CD27+CD95- naive CD8+ T cells lacking CXCR3 (TNR3-). The V call is TRBV20-1, the J call TRBJ2-1; the D call from TCRdb, TRBD1, cannot be confirmed without DNA. This TCR was sampled from a human donor in good health. Some clones in this sample may be carry-over from other donors' samples. This CDR3 reads CSASRDRGRVGNEQFF.